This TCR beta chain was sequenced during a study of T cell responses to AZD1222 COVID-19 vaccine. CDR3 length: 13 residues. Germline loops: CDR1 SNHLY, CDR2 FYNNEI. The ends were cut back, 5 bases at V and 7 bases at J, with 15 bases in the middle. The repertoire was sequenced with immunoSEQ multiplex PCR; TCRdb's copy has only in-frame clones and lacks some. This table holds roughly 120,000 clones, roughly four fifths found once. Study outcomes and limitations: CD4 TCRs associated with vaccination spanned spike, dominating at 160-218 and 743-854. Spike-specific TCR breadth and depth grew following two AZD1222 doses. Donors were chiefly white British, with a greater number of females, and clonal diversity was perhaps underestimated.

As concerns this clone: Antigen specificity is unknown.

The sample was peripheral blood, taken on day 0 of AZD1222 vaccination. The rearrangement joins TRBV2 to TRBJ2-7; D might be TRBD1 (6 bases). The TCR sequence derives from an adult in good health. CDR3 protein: CASSFQGTGEQYF. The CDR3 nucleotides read TGTGCCAGCAGTTTTCAGGGGACGGGGGAGCAGTACTTC. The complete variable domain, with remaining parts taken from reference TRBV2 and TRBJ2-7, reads EPEVTQTPSHQVTQMGQEVILRCVPISNHLYFYWYRQILGQKVEFLVSFYNNEISEKSEIFDDQFSVERPDGSNFTLKIRSTKLEDSAMYFCASSFQGTGEQYFGPGTRLTVT.